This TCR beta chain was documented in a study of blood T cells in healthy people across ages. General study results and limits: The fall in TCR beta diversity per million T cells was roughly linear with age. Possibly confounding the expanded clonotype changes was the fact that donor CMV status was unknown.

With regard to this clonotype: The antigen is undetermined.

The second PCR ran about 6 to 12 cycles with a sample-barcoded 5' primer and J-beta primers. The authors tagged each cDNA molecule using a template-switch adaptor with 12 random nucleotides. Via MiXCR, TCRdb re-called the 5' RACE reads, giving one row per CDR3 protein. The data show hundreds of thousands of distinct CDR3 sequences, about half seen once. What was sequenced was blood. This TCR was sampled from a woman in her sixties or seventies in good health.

The CDR3 region has the DNA TGTGCCAGCAGTTACTCGGGGGCTTTAGGTACTGAAGCTTTCTTT. As protein: CASSYSGALGTEAFF. V usage is TRBV6-5 and J usage is TRBJ1-1; D possibly corresponds to TRBD1 (6 bases). V was cut by 0 bases and J by 5 bases, with 13 bases left in between. The germline V gene encodes CDR1 MNHEY and CDR2 SVGAGI. The CDR3 extends over 15 amino acids.